One and the same sample provided the 15 T cell receptor beta chains below, sequenced in a study of CD8+ T cells in alopecia areata. cDNA serving as the sequencing template came from extracted, reverse transcribed RNA. Libraries were prepared by immunoSEQ multiplex PCR; TCRdb keeps only in-frame clonotypes and omits some of them. This sample has some 110,000 clones, with roughly 50% found just once. Noted treatment: oral pan-JAK inhibitor, 5-10 mg twice daily. This specimen was CD8+ T cells sorted from blood, taken at week 4, from a patient treated with tofacitinib. These receptors all stem from a human donor with alopecia areata.

The rearrangement joins TRBV29-1 to TRBJ1-4; D is ambiguous. The germline V and J ends were trimmed by 1 base and 14 bases, with 14 bases remaining between them. The CDR3 runs 12 residues. CDR1 and CDR2 from the germline V gene are SQVTM and ANQGSEA. The CDR3 loop reads CSVEGVLGALFF. The CDR3, as DNA: TGCAGCGTTGAAGGTGTACTGGGCGCGCTGTTTTTT.

This clone has a handful of counts. The J gene is TRBJ2-1, the V gene TRBV29-1; 7 bases fit TRBD2. This CDR3 comprises 14 residues. Unmatched junction bases numbered 13, after V lost 7 bases and J lost 7 bases. The V gene's germline CDR1 is SQVTM and CDR2 ANQGSEA. CDR3 coding DNA: TGCAGCGGGCGGGGGTCGAGCGGGACTAATGAGCAGTTCTTC. Translating it yields CSGRGSSGTNEQFF.

A few counts support this clone. The rearrangement uses TRBV9 and TRBJ2-7; D not certain. The length of the CDR3 is 13 residues. In germline, CDR1 is SGDLS, CDR2 YYNGEE. The ends were cut back, 0 bases at V and 7 bases at J, with 11 bases in the middle. Here the CDR3 DNA reads TGTGCCAGCAGCGTAGGGCCGCTCGGAGAGCAGTACTTC. This gives the protein CASSVGPLGEQYF.

This clone was seen a single time. The chain couples TRBV28 to TRBJ2-3, with D maybe TRBD1 (6 bases). This CDR3 is 15 amino acids long. CDR1 is MDHEN, CDR2 SYDVKM, per germline. V was shortened by 3 bases and J by 1 base, with 11 bases between the two germline ends. The CDR3 nucleotides are TGTGCCAGCAGTTTTACCGACAGGCGCACAGATACGCAGTATTTT. Translation gives CASSFTDRRTDTQYF.

Concerning this clone: The sample holds other DNA sequences that translate to the same CDR3. The V and J genes are TRBV29-1 and TRBJ1-6; 8 nucleotides agree with TRBD1. With V trimmed by 6 bases and J by 5 bases, 3 bases remained unmatched. Germline values: CDR1 SQVTM, CDR2 ANQGSEA. The CDR3 is 13 residues long. Written as DNA, the CDR3 is TGCAGCGTAGGGACAGGCGATAATTCACCCCTCCACTTT. Translated, it gives CSVGTGDNSPLHF.

The chain links TRBV7-9 to TRBJ2-2; no firm D call. V was pared by 2 bases and J by 3 bases, with 10 bases between. Per germline, CDR1 SEHNR and CDR2 FQNEAQ (reference sequence). The length of the CDR3 is 15 residues. This CDR3 is CASSLPADYTGELFF. DNA of the CDR3: TGTGCCAGCAGCTTACCGGCAGATTACACCGGGGAGCTGTTTTTT.

This clone appeared a few times. This chain links TRBV30 with TRBJ2-5, with no clear D. CDR1 GTSNPN and CDR2 SVGIG come from the germline V gene (reference sequence). Trimming left V 8 bases short and J 1 base short, with 14 bases between. The length of the CDR3 is 13 residues. The CDR3 nucleotides read TGTGCCCTAGTGTTAGACCGCCAAGAGACCCAGTACTTC. It yields the protein CALVLDRQETQYF.

The chain links TRBV28 to TRBJ2-3, with 11 bases fitting TRBD2. There are 16 residues in the CDR3. V lost 4 bases to trimming and J lost 1 base; unmatched junction nucleotides: 4. Germline V gene data show CDR1 as MDHEN and CDR2 as SYDVKM. The CDR3 DNA reads TGTGCCAGCAGTTATGTTAGCGGGGGGGGCACAGATACGCAGTATTTT. Protein product: CASSYVSGGGTDTQYF.

The V and J genes are TRBV19 and TRBJ2-7, with D maybe TRBD2 (6 bases). This CDR3 contains 15 residues. CDR1 and CDR2 (germline): LNHDA, SQIVND (reference sequence). Trimming took 2 bases from V and 5 from J, leaving 16 bases between them. Here the CDR3 DNA reads TGTGCCAGTAGTATACTCGGGGGTGTTGGCGACGAGCAGTACTTC. Amino acid sequence: CASSILGGVGDEQYF.

This clone appeared a few times. The genes are TRBV30 and TRBJ1-2; 8 positions match TRBD1. CDR1 is GTSNPN and CDR2 is SVGIG in the germline V gene (reference sequence). This CDR3 is 12 amino acids long. V was clipped by 1 base and J by 8 bases; unmatched bases: 3. The CDR3 region has the DNA TGTGCCTGGAGTGAGACAGGGGAAGGCTACACCTTC. This gives the protein CAWSETGEGYTF.

The chain joins TRBV7-2 to TRBJ1-6; no definite D call. The V end lost 3 bases, the J end lost 10 bases, and 7 bases lay between the germline ends. The CDR3 has 12 amino acids. The germline CDR1 and CDR2 sequences are SGHTA and FQGNSA. The CDR3 region has the DNA TGTGCCAGCAGCTTGGGGAGCTCACCCCTCCACTTT. It translates to CASSLGSSPLHF.

The table lists this clone with a few counts. This sequence joins TRBV6-6 and TRBJ2-7; D uncertain. Germline V CDR1 and CDR2: MNHNY, SVGAGI (reference sequence). CDR3 length equals 11 residues. The ends were cut back, 6 bases at V and 0 bases at J, with 3 bases in the middle. The DNA of the CDR3 is TGTGCCAGCAGATTCTCCTACGAGCAGTACTTC. As protein: CASRFSYEQYF.

This clone was observed a handful of times. This chain connects TRBV29-1 to TRBJ1-1, with D unclear. The germline CDR1 and CDR2 sequences are SQVTM and ANQGSEA. Trimming took off 3 bases at V and 2 bases at J, with 13 bases between the two ends. The CDR3 spans 14 residues. In nucleotides, the CDR3 is TGCAGCGTTGAGGCTTTATCCCTAAACACTGAAGCTTTCTTT. Its protein is CSVEALSLNTEAFF.

This clone was seen a handful of times. The rearrangement links TRBV29-1 to TRBJ1-2; the D gene is possibly TRBD1 (5 bases). CDR1 SQVTM and CDR2 ANQGSEA come from the germline V gene. The germline V and J ends were trimmed by 8 bases and 4 bases, with 14 bases remaining between them. The CDR3 covers 12 residues. Here the CDR3 reads CSHLQDRYGYTF. As DNA, the CDR3 is TGCAGCCATTTACAGGACCGCTATGGCTACACCTTC.

The table lists this clone with a few counts. The chain couples TRBV30 to TRBJ1-1; D gene unclear. CDR3 length equals 14 residues. The V end lost 0 bases, the J end lost 0 bases, and 8 bases lay between the germline ends. Germline V gives CDR1 GTSNPN, CDR2 SVGIG (reference sequence). The CDR3 loop is CAWSVSGLNTEAFF. Here the CDR3 DNA reads TGTGCCTGGAGTGTATCAGGTCTGAACACTGAAGCTTTCTTT.